This entry lists 29 T cell receptor beta chains sequenced from one sample in a study of shared clonotypes between healthy human individuals. The protocol was immunoSEQ multiplex PCR, while the TCRdb copy is restricted to in-frame clones and leaves out a portion. The sample contains approximately 2.5 million clones, over 85% of which appear only once. The sample consisted of naive CD4+ T cells from PBMCs. Regarding subset: CD45RA+ positively selected. Every receptor here comes from a man younger than 35 in good health. Some clones in this sample may be carry-over from other donors' samples.

The V gene is TRBV10-3, the J gene TRBJ2-5; D is possibly TRBD1 (6 bases). There are 17 residues in the CDR3. CDR1 ENHRY and CDR2 SYGVKD come from the germline V gene. Trimming pared 4 bases from V and 4 bases from J, leaving 22 bases between. This chain's CDR3 is CAISGELQGPQVETQYF. Here the CDR3 DNA reads TGTGCCATCAGTGGGGAGCTTCAGGGGCCCCAAGTAGAGACCCAGTACTTC.

The sample holds a few counts of this clone. The rearrangement links TRBV2 to TRBJ1-2; no reliable D call. Between the trimmed V and J ends, which lost 8 bases and 1 base, there was a span of 11 bases. In germline, CDR1 is SNHLY, CDR2 FYNNEI. This CDR3 has 13 amino acids. The CDR3 loop is CASEGQLNYGYTF. In nucleotides, the CDR3 is TGTGCCAGCGAGGGCCAACTTAACTATGGCTACACCTTC.

The chain carries TRBV7-9 and TRBJ1-5; TRBD1 matches at 8 bases. There are 15 residues in the CDR3. Losses at the gene ends were 5 bases for V and 2 bases for J; bases not matched to a gene: 5. Germline V gives CDR1 SEHNR, CDR2 FQNEAQ (reference sequence). DNA for the CDR3: TGTGCCAGCAGCGCCTTGACAGGGGGCAATCAGCCCCAGCATTTT. Its protein product is CASSALTGGNQPQHF. The full variable domain, with the rest looked up from reference TRBV7-9 and TRBJ1-5, is DTGVSQNPRHKITKRGQNVTFRCDPISEHNRLYWYRQTLGQGPEFLTYFQNEAQLEKSRLLSDRFSAERPKGSFSTLEIQRTEQGDSAMYLCASSALTGGNQPQHFGDGTRLSIL.

This chain uses TRBV18 with TRBJ1-3; unclear D gene. Trimming pared 3 bases from V and 3 bases from J, leaving 15 bases between. The CDR3 contains 16 residues. Germline V gives CDR1 KGHSH, CDR2 LQKENI. CDR3 in amino acids: CASSPGSPRNGNTIYF. CDR3 bases: TGTGCCAGCTCACCGGGGAGCCCTAGGAATGGAAACACCATATATTTT.

The J gene is TRBJ2-2, the V gene TRBV18; 10 bases map to TRBD1. CDR1 KGHSH and CDR2 LQKENI come from the germline V gene. After removal of 3 bases from V and 6 bases from J, the junction contained 4 bases not matched to a gene. The CDR3 sequence is 15 residues long. In nucleotides, the CDR3 is TGTGCCAGCTCACCCGGGACAGGGGACGCCGGGGAGCTGTTTTTT. Its translation is CASSPGTGDAGELFF.

About this clone: The same CDR3 is also encoded by other DNA sequences in this sample. The rearrangement links TRBV29-1 to TRBJ2-5; 8 nucleotides align to TRBD1. The CDR3 sequence is 12 residues long. Germline CDR1 reads SQVTM; CDR2 reads ANQGSEA. V lost 1 base, J lost 6 bases, and 1 base stayed unmatched. The CDR3 DNA follows: TGCAGCGTTGAAGGACAGGGGCAGACCCAGTACTTC. It is translated as CSVEGQGQTQYF.

The V call is TRBV28, the J call TRBJ2-7; 12 bases map to TRBD2. Germline CDR1 MDHEN, CDR2 SYDVKM. This CDR3 is built from 14 residues. Trimming took 10 bases from V and 3 from J; bases not matched to a gene: 7. CDR3 sequence (DNA): TGTGCCACAGGACTAGCGGGAACCTTCTACGAGCAGTACTTC. This codes for CATGLAGTFYEQYF.

With respect to this clone: The same CDR3 is also encoded by other DNA sequences in this sample. The chain links TRBV28 to TRBJ1-2; 7 bases are a match to TRBD1. Looked up from germline, CDR1 is MDHEN and CDR2 is SYDVKM. There are 15 residues in the CDR3. J gave up 4 bases and V 1 base, and 6 bases lay outside the gene matches. CDR3 DNA: TGTGCCAGCAGTTTATCAGGGGGTCGCGCCTATGGCTACACCTTC. Protein: CASSLSGGRAYGYTF.

This clone was recorded once. The rearrangement uses TRBV7-3 and TRBJ2-1; D possibly uses TRBD1 or TRBD2 (5 bases each). This CDR3 is built from 13 residues. The germline CDR1 and CDR2 sequences are SGHTA and FQGTGA. V lost 4 bases, J lost 7 bases, and 11 bases lay in between. CDR3 DNA: TGTGCCAGCAGCTCTAGGGACGGGAATGAGCAGTTCTTC. This codes for CASSSRDGNEQFF.

J is TRBJ2-1 and V is TRBV11-3, with TRBD2 identical over 8 bases. The CDR3 spans 12 residues. Looked up from germline, CDR1 is SGHNT and CDR2 is YENEEA. V was pared by 1 base and J by 13 bases, with 3 bases of the junction left unmatched. CDR3 in amino acids: CASSLGGTRQFF. CDR3 DNA sequence: TGTGCCAGCAGCTTAGGTGGGACTAGACAGTTCTTC.

The V gene is TRBV12-5, the J gene TRBJ2-1; D gene uncertain. The CDR3 has 13 amino acids. V was trimmed by 5 bases and J by 12 bases, leaving 17 bases between them. Germline V gene lookup returns CDR1 LGHNT and CDR2 FRNRAP. The CDR3: CASGQDLISLQFF. CDR3 nucleotides: TGTGCTAGTGGTCAGGATCTGATCAGTTTGCAGTTCTTC.

The V call is TRBV6-4, the J call TRBJ2-7; tentative D call: TRBD2 (5 bases). The CDR3 is 13 amino acids. The germline V gene has CDR1 MRHNA and CDR2 SNTAGT. Trimming removed 6 bases from V and 2 bases from J, with 11 bases in between. The CDR3 DNA reads as TGTGCCAGCAGCGGGATTATAACCTACGAGCAGTACTTC. Translating gives CASSGIITYEQYF.

As concerns this clone: The same CDR3 also results from other DNA sequences found in this sample. This chain connects TRBV18 to TRBJ2-5; D remains ambiguous. CDR3 length: 13 residues. V lost 3 bases and J lost 5, with 10 bases in between. Germline loops: CDR1 KGHSH, CDR2 LQKENI. The CDR3 sequence: CASSPGVDETQYF. Here the CDR3 DNA reads TGTGCCAGCTCACCCGGCGTTGACGAGACCCAGTACTTC.

The sample holds one count of this clone. This rearrangement joins TRBV4-1 to TRBJ1-5, with 7 bases matching TRBD1. The trim removed 0 bases at V and 6 bases at J, leaving 11 bases unmatched. Germline CDR1 and CDR2: MGHRA and YSYEKL. The CDR3 contains 17 residues. Here the CDR3 reads CASSQEGPGRGAQPQHF. CDR3 nucleotide sequence: TGCGCCAGCAGCCAAGAAGGCCCTGGCAGGGGGGCTCAGCCCCAGCATTTT.

The rearrangement uses TRBV11-2 and TRBJ1-4; tentatively, D is TRBD1 (5 bases). CDR3 length equals 16 residues. Germline lookup yields CDR1 SGHAT and CDR2 FQNNGV. Trimming removed 7 bases at V and 2 bases at J, with 17 bases between. CDR3 in amino acids: CASTQRRGWTNEKLFF. The CDR3 coding sequence is TGTGCCAGCACCCAACGACGGGGGTGGACTAATGAAAAACTGTTTTTT.

The chain is built from TRBV13 and TRBJ1-5; TRBD1 agrees at 11 bases. Trimming removed 5 bases from V and 5 bases from J; junction bases left unmatched: 2. Germline CDR1 and CDR2: PRHDT and FYEKMQ (reference sequence). The CDR3 is 14 residues long. The CDR3 region has the DNA TGTGCCAGCAGCAGGGGACAGGGGGATCAGCCCCAGCATTTT. Protein: CASSRGQGDQPQHF.

The chain links TRBV11-3 to TRBJ2-3; possible D gene TRBD2, 6 bases. The CDR3 sequence is 14 residues long. CDR1 is SGHNT, CDR2 YENEEA, per germline. Trimming took 5 bases from V and 3 from J, leaving 12 bases between them. The CDR3 bases are TGTGCCAGCAGCCGACTAGGGGAGACAGATACGCAGTATTTT. This gives the protein CASSRLGETDTQYF.

The chain has TRBV28 and TRBJ1-1; TRBD1 aligns across 9 bases. This CDR3 comprises 14 residues. Looked up from germline, CDR1 is MDHEN and CDR2 is SYDVKM. After removal of 7 bases from V and 7 bases from J, the junction contained 10 bases not matched to a gene. The CDR3 coding sequence is TGTGCCAGCAAACCCGGGACAGGGACTGATGAAGCTTTCTTT. It specifies CASKPGTGTDEAFF.

This clone has just one count. J is TRBJ2-7 and V is TRBV5-4; TRBD1 aligns across 10 bases. V gave up 4 bases and J gave up 5 bases; unmatched junction bases: 9. CDR1 and CDR2 (germline): SGHNT, YYREEE (reference sequence). This CDR3 has 15 amino acids. CDR3 DNA sequence: TGTGCCAGCAGCGCCGGGGACAGGGGAGGCCACGAGCAGTACTTC. Its translation: CASSAGDRGGHEQYF.

This chain uses TRBV30 with TRBJ2-3, with TRBD2 matching over 9 bases. In germline, CDR1 is GTSNPN, CDR2 SVGIG (reference sequence). V shed 8 bases and J 0 bases; nucleotides not matched to a gene: 9. The CDR3 totals 15 residues. CDR3 DNA: TGTGCCAGATCCCGGACTAGCGTTAGCACAGATACGCAGTATTTT. Residues: CARSRTSVSTDTQYF.

This clone has a single count. This sample also contains other DNA sequences that code for the same CDR3. V usage is TRBV20-1 and J usage is TRBJ2-1; D unresolved. The germline V and J ends were trimmed by 6 bases and 6 bases, with 9 bases remaining between them. The CDR3 is made up of 11 amino acids. From germline, CDR1 is DFQATT and CDR2 SNEGSKA (reference sequence). CDR3: CSASRANEQFF. In nucleotides, the CDR3 is TGCAGTGCCAGTAGGGCCAATGAGCAGTTCTTC.

The chain uses TRBV19 and TRBJ1-2, with D possibly TRBD1 on 5 matching bases. The germline gives CDR1 LNHDA, CDR2 SQIVND (reference sequence). V was pared by 0 bases and J by 6 bases, with 20 bases between. CDR3 size: 17 residues. The CDR3 bases are TGTGCCAGTAGTATAGACTGGTCCCCTGGGGGTACGAATGGCTACACCTTC. Amino acid sequence: CASSIDWSPGGTNGYTF.

The chain recombines TRBV9 with TRBJ2-5; TRBD1 aligns across 7 bases. Trimming removed 4 bases from V and 2 bases from J; junction bases left unmatched: 5. CDR3 length: 14 residues. The germline V gene has CDR1 SGDLS and CDR2 YYNGEE. The CDR3 coding sequence is TGTGCCAGCAGCTCCCGACAGGGACAAGAGACCCAGTACTTC. Translation: CASSSRQGQETQYF. The full variable domain, with the rest looked up from reference TRBV9 and TRBJ2-5, is DSGVTQTPKHLITATGQRVTLRCSPRSGDLSVYWYQQSLDQGLQFLIQYYNGEERAKGNILERFSAQQFPDLHSELNLSSLELGDSALYFCASSSRQGQETQYFGPGTRLLVL.

This clone was counted only a few times. CDR3 region: CASRYANEQFF. As DNA, the CDR3 is TGTGCCAGCAGATACGCCAATGAGCAGTTCTTC. V gene TRBV2 combines with J gene TRBJ2-1; no reliable D call. The CDR3 spans 11 residues. Trimming removed 6 bases from V and 6 bases from J, with 6 bases in between. The germline V gene has CDR1 SNHLY and CDR2 FYNNEI.

This clone was picked up one time. The rearrangement uses TRBV28 and TRBJ2-5, with D perhaps being TRBD1 or TRBD2 (5 bases each). Germline V lookup: CDR1 MDHEN, CDR2 SYDVKM. V dropped 7 bases and J dropped 6 bases, with 12 bases sitting between them. The CDR3 contains 12 residues. CDR3 sequence (DNA): TGTGCCAGCATCACTAGGGGAAAGACCCAGTACTTC. It yields the protein CASITRGKTQYF.

The rearrangement uses TRBV5-1 and TRBJ2-3, with 11 positions matching TRBD2. Trimming took 1 base from V and 3 from J; bases not matched to a gene: 7. The CDR3 runs to 17 residues. In germline, CDR1 is SGHRS, CDR2 YFSETQ. The CDR3 here is CASSLPRLAGKTDTQYF. The CDR3 DNA reads as TGCGCCAGCAGCTTGCCCAGACTAGCGGGGAAGACAGATACGCAGTATTTT.

This chain connects TRBV5-1 to TRBJ2-5; D gene unclear. The CDR3 contains 13 residues. Between the trimmed V and J ends, which lost 3 bases and 5 bases, there was a span of 11 bases. Per the germline V gene, CDR1 is SGHRS and CDR2 is YFSETQ. The CDR3 nucleotides read TGCGCCAGCAGCTCCGGAAGCCTCGAGACCCAGTACTTC. Its protein product is CASSSGSLETQYF.

This clone appeared a single time. The rearrangement joins TRBV9 to TRBJ2-5; 8 bases align to TRBD1. CDR3 length equals 15 residues. The J segment lost 4 bases and the V segment lost 1 base, leaving 6 bases of the junction unmatched. Germline CDR1 is SGDLS and CDR2 is YYNGEE. The CDR3 is CASSVQGALVETQYF. CDR3 DNA: TGTGCCAGCAGCGTACAGGGGGCGTTAGTAGAGACCCAGTACTTC.

V is TRBV5-1 and J is TRBJ2-7; D is unresolved. V gave up 0 bases and J gave up 6 bases, with 19 bases separating them. The CDR3 length is 16 residues. The germline CDR1 and CDR2 sequences are SGHRS and YFSETQ. This CDR3 is CASSLALSAPPAEQYF. As DNA, the CDR3 is TGCGCCAGCAGCTTGGCACTGTCGGCCCCGCCTGCCGAGCAGTACTTC.